The next 4 T cell receptor beta chains were all read from a single sample in a study of shared clonotypes between healthy human individuals. The repertoire was sequenced with immunoSEQ multiplex PCR; TCRdb's copy has only in-frame clones and lacks some. Of about 2 million clones listed, roughly 94% are singletons. The specimen was naive CD4+ T cells sorted from blood. The subset was: CD45RA+ positively selected. These receptors were taken from a man aged 18 to 35 in good health.

V and J are TRBV5-6 and TRBJ2-1; 8 positions match TRBD2. With 7 bases clipped from V and 3 bases from J, the junction kept 6 bases outside the gene matches. The CDR3 sequence is 14 residues long. Per the germline V gene, CDR1 is SGHDT and CDR2 is YYEEEE. The CDR3 protein is CASGAGDRYNEQFF. DNA of the CDR3: TGTGCCAGCGGAGCGGGAGATCGCTACAATGAGCAGTTCTTC.

V is TRBV7-9 and J is TRBJ2-3; TRBD1 is a possible D gene (6 bases). The CDR3 is 11 amino acids. In germline, CDR1 is SEHNR, CDR2 FQNEAQ (reference sequence). V lost 9 bases to trimming and J lost 9 bases, with 13 bases between them. DNA of the CDR3: TGTGCCAGAGACGGTGGGGGCACGCAGTATTTT. Protein: CARDGGGTQYF. Drawing the rest from reference TRBV7-9 and TRBJ2-3, the complete variable domain is DTGVSQNPRHKITKRGQNVTFRCDPISEHNRLYWYRQTLGQGPEFLTYFQNEAQLEKSRLLSDRFSAERPKGSFSTLEIQRTEQGDSAMYLCARDGGGTQYFGPGTRLTVL.

This chain joins TRBV6-9 and TRBJ2-1; D uncertain. Trimming cost V 4 bases and J 3 bases, with 13 bases left between them. Germline V gene data show CDR1 as MNHGY and CDR2 as SVAAGI. The CDR3 runs to 15 residues. The CDR3 nucleotides read TGTGCCAGCAGTTCCCGGCGTACGAACTACAATGAGCAGTTCTTC. It encodes CASSSRRTNYNEQFF.

The chain couples TRBV5-1 to TRBJ1-6; no firm D call. The CDR3 covers 16 residues. V was shortened by 4 bases and J by 7 bases, with 18 bases between the two germline ends. CDR1 and CDR2 from the germline V gene are SGHRS and YFSETQ. The CDR3 DNA sequence: TGCGCCAGCAGCCCACTCTCCTACAGAGGGAATTCACCCCTCCACTTT. Translation: CASSPLSYRGNSPLHF.